The rows below give T cell receptor beta chains drawn from one sample of a study of beta chain features in type 1 diabetes. TCRdb's table, derived via immunoSEQ multiplex PCR, lists solely in-frame clones and lacks some. The sample shows 500,000 to 700,000 clones, about a sixth of them seen only once. The sequencing input was naive CD4+ T cells from blood. Receptors originate from a man aged 18 to 29 in good health. Both conserved end residues are part of each CDR3. Each record gives: J gene, clone size, D gene, V gene, CDR3 DNA, CDR3 protein. A D gene is named only where the DNA matches it firmly. Part of the rows lack a size; the others show once, few, many or a class for expanded clones.

j_call: TRBJ1-2
clone_size: NA
d_call: TRBD1
v_call: TRBV28
cdr3_nt: TGTGCCAGCAGTTTATCTGGACAGGGTCGTTATGGCTACACCTTC
cdr3_aa: CASSLSGQGRYGYTF

j_call: TRBJ1-2
clone_size: few
d_call: NA
v_call: TRBV5-1
cdr3_nt: TGCGCCAGCAGCTTGGAAGGGACTGGGAAGGATGGCTACACCTTC
cdr3_aa: CASSLEGTGKDGYTF

j_call: TRBJ1-3
clone_size: few
d_call: NA
v_call: TRBV6-5
cdr3_nt: TGTGCCACCGCGGGGCATTTGGGAAACACCATATATTTT
cdr3_aa: CATAGHLGNTIYF

j_call: TRBJ2-3
clone_size: few
d_call: NA
v_call: TRBV7-9
cdr3_nt: TGTGCCAGCCAGGGTAAAGATACGCAGTATTTT
cdr3_aa: CASQGKDTQYF

j_call: TRBJ1-5
clone_size: NA
d_call: NA
v_call: TRBV28
cdr3_nt: TGTGCCAGCACCAGAGAGGTCGGGCCCCAGCATTTT
cdr3_aa: CASTREVGPQHF

j_call: TRBJ1-1
clone_size: few
d_call: TRBD1
v_call: TRBV9
cdr3_nt: TGTGCCAGCAGCGTAGCAACAGGGGTTGTTTCTGAAGCTTTCTTT
cdr3_aa: CASSVATGVVSEAFF

j_call: TRBJ2-5
clone_size: NA
d_call: TRBD2
v_call: TRBV10-3
cdr3_nt: TGTGCCACGCGCGTTATAGCGGGTCGGGAGACCCAGTACTTC
cdr3_aa: CATRVIAGRETQYF

j_call: TRBJ2-3
clone_size: NA
d_call: TRBD2
v_call: TRBV28
cdr3_nt: TGTGCCAGTTCCCCCAGCGGGGCCACAGATACGCAGTATTTT
cdr3_aa: CASSPSGATDTQYF

j_call: TRBJ1-1
clone_size: NA
d_call: NA
v_call: TRBV29-1
cdr3_nt: TGCAGCGTTGAATCTGGGGTGCGCACTGAAGCTTTCTTT
cdr3_aa: CSVESGVRTEAFF

j_call: TRBJ2-7
clone_size: few
d_call: NA
v_call: TRBV30
cdr3_nt: TGTGCCTGGAGTGTAAATAACGAGCAGTACTTC
cdr3_aa: CAWSVNNEQYF

j_call: TRBJ2-5
clone_size: many
d_call: NA
v_call: TRBV14
cdr3_nt: TGTGCCAGCAGCCCACAGTTGGTGGAGACCCAGTACTTC
cdr3_aa: CASSPQLVETQYF

j_call: TRBJ2-2
clone_size: NA
d_call: NA
v_call: TRBV15
cdr3_nt: TGTGCCACCAGCAGATTCAGGCGGAACCGGAACACCGGGGAGCTGTTTTTT
cdr3_aa: CATSRFRRNRNTGELFF

j_call: TRBJ2-3
clone_size: few
d_call: NA
v_call: TRBV13
cdr3_nt: TGTGCCAGCGGCGTGAGGGGGGCCTCCCCAGATACGCAGTATTTT
cdr3_aa: CASGVRGASPDTQYF

j_call: TRBJ1-2
clone_size: NA
d_call: NA
v_call: TRBV28
cdr3_nt: TGTGCCAGCAGTTCCCTCCGGGGGATAGGCTACACCTTC
cdr3_aa: CASSSLRGIGYTF

j_call: TRBJ2-1
clone_size: NA
d_call: NA
v_call: TRBV9
cdr3_nt: TGTGCCAGCAACCGACAGCTTGAGAATGAGCAGTTCTTC
cdr3_aa: CASNRQLENEQFF

j_call: TRBJ1-2
clone_size: NA
d_call: NA
v_call: TRBV29-1
cdr3_nt: TGCAGCGCCCTCGGGCAGACAAAGGGTGGCTACACCTTC
cdr3_aa: CSALGQTKGGYTF

j_call: TRBJ2-4
clone_size: few
d_call: TRBD1
v_call: TRBV28
cdr3_nt: TGTGCCAGTTTCCGGGACAGGGGTAAAAACATTCAGTACTTC
cdr3_aa: CASFRDRGKNIQYF

j_call: TRBJ2-3
clone_size: few
d_call: NA
v_call: TRBV6-5
cdr3_nt: TGTGCCAGCAGGCACACGGATACGCAGTATTTT
cdr3_aa: CASRHTDTQYF

j_call: TRBJ2-7
clone_size: NA
d_call: NA
v_call: TRBV12-5
cdr3_nt: TGTGCTAGTGGTCCACAGTATGGGTTCTACGAGCAGTACTTC
cdr3_aa: CASGPQYGFYEQYF

j_call: TRBJ2-6
clone_size: few
d_call: NA
v_call: TRBV11-2
cdr3_nt: TGTGCCAGCAATCCTGGGGCCAACGTCCTGACTTTC
cdr3_aa: CASNPGANVLTF

j_call: TRBJ2-5
clone_size: few
d_call: NA
v_call: TRBV28
cdr3_nt: TGTGCCAGCAGTTTAATGGGGGCGCGGGAGACCCAGTACTTC
cdr3_aa: CASSLMGARETQYF

j_call: TRBJ2-7
clone_size: NA
d_call: NA
v_call: TRBV7-2
cdr3_nt: TGTGCCACGGGAATGGGGTACGAGCAGTACTTC
cdr3_aa: CATGMGYEQYF

j_call: TRBJ2-3
clone_size: few
d_call: TRBD2
v_call: TRBV9
cdr3_nt: TGTGCCAGCACCTCTCTTTATACTAGCGGGAGTGACCCTAGCACAGATACGCAGTATTTT
cdr3_aa: CASTSLYTSGSDPSTDTQYF

j_call: TRBJ2-5
clone_size: NA
d_call: NA
v_call: TRBV11-3
cdr3_nt: TGTGCCAGCAGCTTAGGACCGATAGCGGCCCAGTACTTC
cdr3_aa: CASSLGPIAAQYF

j_call: TRBJ2-1
clone_size: few
d_call: NA
v_call: TRBV5-1
cdr3_nt: TGCGCCAGCAGCTTGGATGGAGTGTCCTACAATGAGCAGTTCTTC
cdr3_aa: CASSLDGVSYNEQFF

j_call: TRBJ2-7
clone_size: few
d_call: NA
v_call: TRBV5-1
cdr3_nt: TGCGCCAGCAGCCCCTCCGGAAGGGAGGCCTACGAGCAGTACTTC
cdr3_aa: CASSPSGREAYEQYF

j_call: TRBJ2-7
clone_size: NA
d_call: NA
v_call: TRBV18
cdr3_nt: TGTGCCAGCTCACCAGCGCCGTTTAGCTACGAGCAGTACTTC
cdr3_aa: CASSPAPFSYEQYF

j_call: TRBJ2-2
clone_size: NA
d_call: NA
v_call: TRBV4-1
cdr3_nt: TGCGCCAGCAGACTGACTTTCCGGGACTCCAACACCGGGGAGCTGTTTTTT
cdr3_aa: CASRLTFRDSNTGELFF

j_call: TRBJ2-2
clone_size: NA
d_call: TRBD1
v_call: TRBV11-2
cdr3_nt: TGTGCCAGCAGCTCTCTTAGGGGGCCGGGCACCGGGGAGCTGTTTTTT
cdr3_aa: CASSSLRGPGTGELFF

j_call: TRBJ2-5
clone_size: few
d_call: NA
v_call: TRBV4-1
cdr3_nt: TGCGCCAGCAGCCCTGGTTTTGGTAGCAAGGAGACCCAGTACTTC
cdr3_aa: CASSPGFGSKETQYF

j_call: TRBJ2-1
clone_size: few
d_call: NA
v_call: TRBV5-1
cdr3_nt: TGCGCCAGCAGCTGGACAGATAACAATGAGCAGTTCTTC
cdr3_aa: CASSWTDNNEQFF

j_call: TRBJ1-1
clone_size: few
d_call: NA
v_call: TRBV25-1
cdr3_nt: TGTGCCAGCAGTGATCCCGGACGGGCCACTGAAGCTTTCTTT
cdr3_aa: CASSDPGRATEAFF

j_call: TRBJ1-1
clone_size: few
d_call: NA
v_call: TRBV7-2
cdr3_nt: TGTGCCAGCAGCTTAGGGGTAGGGATCGTGAGAACTGAAGCTTTCTTT
cdr3_aa: CASSLGVGIVRTEAFF

j_call: TRBJ2-1
clone_size: few
d_call: NA
v_call: TRBV6-5
cdr3_nt: TGTGCCAGCAGTTACGGGCTTACCCGAGGCAATGAGCAGTTCTTC
cdr3_aa: CASSYGLTRGNEQFF

j_call: TRBJ2-7
clone_size: NA
d_call: NA
v_call: TRBV21-1
cdr3_nt: TGTGCCAGCAGCAACGGACCCGCGGCCTACGAGCAGTACTTC
cdr3_aa: CASSNGPAAYEQYF

j_call: TRBJ1-5
clone_size: few
d_call: NA
v_call: TRBV18
cdr3_nt: TGTGCCAGCTCACCAATAGATCAGCCCCAGCATTTT
cdr3_aa: CASSPIDQPQHF

j_call: TRBJ2-7
clone_size: NA
d_call: TRBD2
v_call: TRBV28
cdr3_nt: TGTGCCAGCAGCATGACTAGCGGGAGGCGGTACGAGCAGTACTTC
cdr3_aa: CASSMTSGRRYEQYF

j_call: TRBJ2-5
clone_size: few
d_call: TRBD1
v_call: TRBV7-9
cdr3_nt: TGTGCCAGCAGCTTAGGAACAGGGGCACAGACCCAGTACTTC
cdr3_aa: CASSLGTGAQTQYF

j_call: TRBJ1-4
clone_size: once
d_call: TRBD1
v_call: TRBV18
cdr3_nt: TGTGCCAGCTCCGGGGACAGGTCGTTAGAACTGTTTTTT
cdr3_aa: CASSGDRSLELFF